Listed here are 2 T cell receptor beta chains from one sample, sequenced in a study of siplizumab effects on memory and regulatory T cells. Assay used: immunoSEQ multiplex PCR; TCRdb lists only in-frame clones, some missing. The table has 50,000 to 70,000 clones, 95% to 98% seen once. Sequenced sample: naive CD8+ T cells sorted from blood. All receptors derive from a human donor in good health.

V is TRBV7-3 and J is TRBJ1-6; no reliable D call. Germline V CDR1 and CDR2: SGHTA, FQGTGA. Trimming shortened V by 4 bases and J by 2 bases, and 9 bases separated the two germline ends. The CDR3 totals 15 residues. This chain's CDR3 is CASSSQEPYNSPLHF. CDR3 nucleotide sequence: TGTGCCAGCAGCTCGCAGGAGCCCTATAATTCACCCCTCCACTTT.

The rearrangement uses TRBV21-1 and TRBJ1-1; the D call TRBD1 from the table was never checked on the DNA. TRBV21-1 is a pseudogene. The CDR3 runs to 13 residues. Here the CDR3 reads CASSRQANTEAFF. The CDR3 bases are TGTGCCAGCAGCAGACAGGCGAACACTGAAGCTTTCTTT.